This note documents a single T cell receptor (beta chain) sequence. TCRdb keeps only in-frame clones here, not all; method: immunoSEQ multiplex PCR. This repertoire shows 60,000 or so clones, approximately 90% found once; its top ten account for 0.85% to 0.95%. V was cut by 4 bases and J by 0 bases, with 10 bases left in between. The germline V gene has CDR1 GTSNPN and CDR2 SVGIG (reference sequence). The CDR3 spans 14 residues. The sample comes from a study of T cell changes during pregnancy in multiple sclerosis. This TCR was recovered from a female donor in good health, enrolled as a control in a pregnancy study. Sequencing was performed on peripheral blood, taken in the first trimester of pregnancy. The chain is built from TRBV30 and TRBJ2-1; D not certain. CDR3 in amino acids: CAWKARISYNEQFF. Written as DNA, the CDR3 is TGTGCCTGGAAGGCTAGAATCTCCTACAATGAGCAGTTCTTC.